A selection of T cell receptor beta chains follows, all from one sample in a study of cytomegalovirus exposure and HLA in healthy donors. TCRdb keeps only in-frame clones here, not all; method: immunoSEQ multiplex PCR. The repertoire holds roughly 58,000 clones, with about four fifths as singletons. Source material: PBMCs. The receptors derive from a woman between 40 and 50 years old in good health and CMV-seronegative. Both conserved end residues are part of each CDR3. The order of the fields is J gene, clone size, CDR3 length, V gene, D gene, CDR3 protein, CDR3 DNA. D genes are given only for firm matches. Some rows have no size entry. The others give once, few or many, or a class for an expanded clone.

TRBJ1-5 NA 14 TRBV18 NA CASSSRGSNQPQHF TGTGCCAGCTCGTCGCGGGGTAGCAATCAGCCCCAGCATTTT
TRBJ2-3 NA 12 TRBV7-9 NA CASSSQQGAQYF TGTGCCAGCAGCTCCCAACAGGGCGCGCAGTATTTT
TRBJ2-2 NA 15 TRBV15 TRBD2 CANRPGGASTGELFF TGTGCTAACCGGCCGGGGGGGGCTTCCACCGGGGAGCTGTTTTTT
TRBJ2-5 NA 16 TRBV7-2 TRBD1 CASSFRGTGGGETQYF TGTGCCAGCAGCTTTCGGGGGACAGGGGGCGGAGAGACCCAGTACTTC
TRBJ2-1 NA 16 TRBV11-1 TRBD2 CASSSRTSGLYNEQFF TGTGCCAGCAGCTCCCGGACTAGCGGCCTTTACAATGAGCAGTTCTTC
TRBJ1-5 NA 13 TRBV2 NA CASSANSNQPQHF TGTGCCAGCAGCGCGAATAGCAATCAGCCCCAGCATTTT
TRBJ2-5 NA 14 TRBV18 NA CASSPGRKQETQYF TGTGCCAGCTCACCCGGTCGAAAACAAGAGACCCAGTACTTC
TRBJ1-2 NA 13 TRBV2 TRBD1 CASSEDRGIGYTF TGTGCCAGCAGTGAGGACAGGGGGATAGGCTACACCTTC
TRBJ2-1 NA 15 TRBV5-1 NA CASRSGVSSYNEQFF TGCGCCAGCAGATCGGGAGTCAGCTCCTACAATGAGCAGTTCTTC
TRBJ2-7 NA 17 TRBV4-1 NA CASSRKEGGTEAYEQYF TGCGCCAGCAGCCGAAAAGAGGGGGGGACGGAAGCCTACGAGCAGTACTTC
TRBJ1-2 NA 15 TRBV6-5 NA CASSRDGQGHDGYTF TGTGCCAGCAGCCGTGACGGTCAGGGGCACGATGGCTACACCTTC
TRBJ1-3 NA 15 TRBV5-1 NA CASSRDINSGNTIYF TGCGCCAGCAGCCGGGATATAAACTCTGGAAACACCATATATTTT
TRBJ1-4 NA 15 TRBV4-2 TRBD1 CASSYIGTANEKLFF TGTGCCAGCAGCTATATCGGGACAGCTAATGAAAAACTGTTTTTT
TRBJ2-7 NA 15 TRBV5-1 TRBD1 CASSLAGTGHYEQYF TGCGCCAGCAGCTTGGCCGGGACAGGCCACTACGAGCAGTACTTC
TRBJ2-3 NA 16 TRBV10-1 TRBD2 CASSESGLAGADTQYF TGCGCCAGCAGTGAGTCCGGGCTAGCGGGAGCAGATACGCAGTATTTT
TRBJ2-7 once 13 TRBV13 NA CASSLSGSYEQYF TGTGCCAGCAGCTTAAGCGGGTCCTACGAGCAGTACTTC
TRBJ2-7 NA 13 TRBV5-1 NA CASSEENSYEQYF TGCGCCAGCAGCGAGGAGAACTCCTACGAGCAGTACTTC
TRBJ2-1 NA 15 TRBV7-9 TRBD2 CASLSTSGRVDEQFF TGTGCCAGTCTCTCGACTAGCGGGAGGGTCGATGAGCAGTTCTTC
TRBJ1-2 NA 16 TRBV19 TRBD1 CASSPYSGQGGYGYTF TGTGCCAGTAGTCCATACTCGGGACAGGGAGGCTATGGCTACACCTTC
TRBJ2-7 NA 15 TRBV19 NA CASSATAGAAYEQYF TGTGCCAGTAGTGCGACGGCAGGGGCGGCCTACGAGCAGTACTTC
TRBJ2-7 once 13 TRBV7-2 NA CASSLAQTYEQYF TGTGCCAGCAGCTTAGCTCAAACCTACGAGCAGTACTTC
TRBJ1-1 once 11 TRBV7-2 NA CASRIDSEAFF TGTGCCAGCAGAATAGACAGTGAAGCTTTCTTT
TRBJ1-2 NA 13 TRBV19 NA CASSIAGDYGYTF TGTGCCAGTAGTATCGCAGGGGACTATGGCTACACCTTC
TRBJ2-7 NA 13 TRBV6-5 NA CFFKEKTAYEQYF TGTTTTTTCAAGGAGAAGACGGCATACGAGCAGTACTTC
TRBJ2-7 NA 13 TRBV5-1 NA CASSSRPVGEQYF TGCGCCAGCAGCTCGCGGCCGGTGGGCGAGCAGTACTTC
TRBJ1-5 NA 13 TRBV5-6 NA CASSFLESQPQHF TGTGCCAGCAGCTTTCTAGAGAGTCAGCCCCAGCATTTT
TRBJ2-3 NA 17 TRBV7-9 TRBD1 CASNNFGQGPSGDTQYF TGTGCCAGCAACAACTTCGGACAGGGCCCCAGCGGGGATACGCAGTATTTT
TRBJ2-5 few 13 TRBV9 NA CASSVATAETQYF TGTGCCAGCAGCGTAGCTACTGCGGAGACCCAGTACTTC
TRBJ2-3 once 16 TRBV4-1 TRBD1 CASSQWTGGNTDTQYF TGCGCCAGCAGCCAATGGACAGGGGGGAACACAGATACGCAGTATTTT
TRBJ1-2 NA 14 TRBV29-1 NA CSVAGQLSSYGYTF TGCAGCGTTGCTGGGCAGCTAAGCAGCTATGGCTACACCTTC
TRBJ2-7 NA 14 TRBV27 NA CASRALDKSYEQYF TGTGCCAGCAGAGCCCTCGACAAGTCCTACGAGCAGTACTTC
TRBJ2-5 NA 14 TRBV25-1 TRBD2 CATGGSQVQETQYF TGTGCCACCGGGGGGTCTCAAGTCCAAGAGACCCAGTACTTC
TRBJ2-7 NA 18 TRBV27 TRBD2 CASRTSATSGHPGSEQYF TGTGCCAGCAGAACCTCCGCGACTAGCGGACATCCAGGTTCCGAGCAGTACTTC
TRBJ1-2 NA 14 TRBV4-3 NA CASSQDTGSYGYTF TGCGCCAGCAGCCAAGATACAGGTTCCTATGGCTACACCTTC
TRBJ2-3 once 15 TRBV19 TRBD1 CASSVGTGLTDTQYF TGTGCCAGTAGTGTGGGGACAGGGCTCACAGATACGCAGTATTTT
TRBJ2-7 NA 11 TRBV20-1 TRBD1 CSARDSYEQYF TGCAGTGCGAGGGACAGCTACGAGCAGTACTTC
TRBJ1-2 NA 11 TRBV19 NA CASNQGWGYTF TGTGCCAGTAACCAGGGTTGGGGCTACACCTTC
TRBJ2-1 NA 16 TRBV15 TRBD2 CATSSLAGGPYNEQFF TGTGCCACCAGCAGCTTAGCGGGAGGACCCTACAATGAGCAGTTCTTC
TRBJ2-1 NA 16 TRBV5-1 TRBD2 CASSFSGGRALNEQFF TGCGCCAGCAGCTTCTCGGGTGGGAGGGCCTTAAATGAGCAGTTCTTC
TRBJ2-1 NA 16 TRBV28 TRBD2 CASSSPTSGTYNEQFF TGTGCCAGCAGTTCCCCTACTAGCGGGACCTACAATGAGCAGTTCTTC
TRBJ2-7 NA 16 TRBV5-1 TRBD2 CASSLRLAAFSYEQYF TGCGCCAGCAGCTTGAGGCTAGCGGCTTTCTCCTACGAGCAGTACTTC
TRBJ2-3 NA 15 TRBV15 TRBD2 CATSLTSGSTDTQYF TGTGCCACCAGCCTGACTAGCGGGAGCACAGATACGCAGTATTTT
TRBJ2-1 NA 17 TRBV9 TRBD2 CASSGILAGGPYNEQFF TGTGCCAGCAGCGGAATCCTAGCGGGAGGACCTTACAATGAGCAGTTCTTC
TRBJ1-1 NA 15 TRBV6-1 TRBD1 CASRKSGQVDTEAFF TGTGCCAGCAGAAAATCAGGACAGGTAGACACTGAAGCTTTCTTT
TRBJ2-5 NA 15 TRBV28 TRBD1 CASSEPGQGHETQYF TGTGCCAGCAGCGAGCCGGGACAGGGGCATGAGACCCAGTACTTC
TRBJ2-3 NA 14 TRBV27 NA CASSAQEATDTQYF TGTGCCAGCAGTGCCCAGGAGGCCACAGATACGCAGTATTTT